This T cell receptor (beta chain) emerged from a study of blood T cell repertoires in COVID-19. Overall study: Donors in the United States, Italy and Spain gave samples during acute or convalescent COVID-19. T cells, B-cell-depleted T cells, or PBMCs supplied cDNA or gDNA.

This clone was seen only a few times. In the original processing: Reference gene primers were amplified, and this amplification served to estimate nucleated cell counts. The protocol was immunoSEQ multiplex PCR, while the TCRdb copy is restricted to in-frame clones and leaves out a portion. The V and J calls and clone size are taken from that table; D and trimming were inferred from the DNA. Here the sample spans roughly 43,000 clones, 88% being singletons. Trimming removed 4 bases at V and 7 bases at J, with 14 bases between. Germline V CDR1 and CDR2: LGHNA, YNFKEQ. The length of the CDR3 is 14 residues.

This sequence was found in a human donor in a cohort sampled during active COVID-19. The sequencing sample was made of peripheral blood. This chain links TRBV4-2 with TRBJ1-5; D gene unclear. The CDR3, as DNA: TGTGCCAGCAGCCCGACTGGAGGCGAACAGCCCCAGCATTTT. Translation: CASSPTGGEQPQHF.